A single T cell receptor (beta chain) is shown here with its context. The CDR3 totals 12 residues. Between the trimmed V and J ends, which lost 3 bases and 8 bases, there was a span of 10 bases. Germline V CDR1 and CDR2: MDHEN, SYDVKM. This specimen belongs to a study of patients and donors after allogeneic stem cell transplantation. TCRdb used MiXCR to reprocess the RT-PCR reads, holding one entry per CDR3 protein. The table has approximately 200,000 distinct CDR3 sequences, 13% to 15% seen once; the top ten hold 11%. The origin of this receptor is a human donor who was either an allogeneic HSCT recipient or a stem cell or donor lymphocyte infusion donor (not recorded which). It is not recorded whose cells these are; they may come from a transplant donor. The chain has TRBV28 and TRBJ1-2; D may be TRBD1 (5 bases). Sequenced: blood, either unsorted or a sorted T cell fraction (not recorded which). CDR3 region: CASSLSRAGYTF. CDR3 nucleotide sequence: TGTGCCAGCAGTTTGTCCAGGGCGGGCTACACCTTC.